This is a list of T cell receptor beta chains from one sample in a study. Via MiXCR, TCRdb re-called the 5' RACE reads, giving one row per CDR3 protein. This table has more than 10,000 distinct CDR3 sequences, more than 20% appearing once. Sequencing was performed on naive CD4+ T cells sorted from blood. The origin of the receptors is a female donor with breast cancer. The CDR3 runs from the conserved cysteine through the conserved F or W. A D gene is named only where the DNA matches it firmly. Rows may omit the clone size; those that give it use once, few, many or a size class.

TRBV6-6	TRBD2	15	TRBJ2-2	many	TGTGCCAGCAGAACTAGCGGAACGAACACCGGGGAGCTGTTTTTT	CASRTSGTNTGELFF
TRBV6-1	TRBD1	17	TRBJ1-2	NA	TGTGCCAGCAGTGAGGGGCCGGGACAGGTTACAAACTATGGCTACACCTTC	CASSEGPGQVTNYGYTF
TRBV5-1	NA	12	TRBJ2-1	many	TGCGCCAGCAGCTTGGCCGGGCGAGAGCAGTTCTTC	CASSLAGREQFF
TRBV4-1	TRBD1	17	TRBJ2-4	many	TGCGCCAGCAGCCCTAGGGGTCGTGGGACAGGGGTAAACATTCAGTACTTC	CASSPRGRGTGVNIQYF
TRBV20-1	NA	11	TRBJ2-3	many	TGCAGTGCTAGGAATTGGGATACGCAGTATTTT	CSARNWDTQYF
TRBV20-1	NA	14	TRBJ1-6	medium-sized	TGCAGTGCTAGAAGGGGTGTGGATAATTCACCCCTCCACTTT	CSARRGVDNSPLHF
TRBV5-6	NA	15	TRBJ1-2	many	TGTGCCAGCAGCTTGTGGGCACGAGAAGACTATGGCTACACCTTC	CASSLWAREDYGYTF
TRBV10-1	TRBD2	15	TRBJ2-7	NA	TGCGCCAGCAGTGGTCAAGCGGGAGAGAAGTACGAGCAGTACTTC	CASSGQAGEKYEQYF
TRBV3-1	TRBD2	15	TRBJ2-1	many	TGTGCCAGCAGCCAAGGTGGGACTAGCTCGTCTGAGCAGTTCTTC	CASSQGGTSSSEQFF
TRBV5-1	NA	16	TRBJ2-1	few	TGCGCCAGCAGCTTGGGGGAAGGGAGCTCCTACAATGAGCAGTTCTTC	CASSLGEGSSYNEQFF
TRBV2	TRBD1	13	TRBJ1-5	NA	TGTGCCAGCAAAGGACAGGGTGGTCAGCCCCAGCATTTT	CASKGQGGQPQHF
TRBV7-9	NA	15	TRBJ1-2	many	TGTGCCAGCAGCTCCCCTCGGCCTCCCTTCTATGGCTACACCTTC	CASSSPRPPFYGYTF
TRBV11-3	TRBD1	14	TRBJ2-7	medium-sized	TGTGCCAGCAGCCACAGGGGGGCCTCCTACGAGCAGTACTTC	CASSHRGASYEQYF
TRBV6-4	TRBD1	13	TRBJ2-7	NA	TGTGCCAGCAGTTTCAAGACAGGGCTCGAGCAGTACTTC	CASSFKTGLEQYF
TRBV18	TRBD1	14	TRBJ2-7	many	TGTGCCAGCTCACACACCACAGGGGCCTACGAGCAGTACTTC	CASSHTTGAYEQYF
TRBV5-1	TRBD1	14	TRBJ2-5	medium-sized	TGCGCCAGCAGCTCCGGGACAGGGAGAGAGACCCAGTACTTC	CASSSGTGRETQYF
TRBV5-1	NA	14	TRBJ2-1	medium-sized	TGCGCCAGCAGCCTTGACAGAAACTACAATGAGCAGTTCTTC	CASSLDRNYNEQFF
TRBV6-2/TRBV6-3	NA	14	TRBJ2-1	medium-sized	TGTGCCAGCAGTCGGGACGGCCCTTACAATGAGCAGTTCTTC	CASSRDGPYNEQFF
TRBV5-4	TRBD1	14	TRBJ1-2	NA	TGTGCCAGCAGCTTGTCTGGACAGGACTATGGCTACACCTTC	CASSLSGQDYGYTF
TRBV7-8	NA	13	TRBJ1-2	many	TGTGCCAGCAGCTTGGGACGAGGCTATGGCTACACCTTC	CASSLGRGYGYTF
TRBV3-1	NA	16	TRBJ2-1	few	TGTGCCAGCAGCCAAGATTTAAGACTAGTTGAGCATGAGCAGTTCTTC	CASSQDLRLVEHEQFF
TRBV20-1	TRBD1	17	TRBJ2-1	NA	TGCAGTGCTCCCGGGACAGGGCAGTCCTACGCCTACAATGAGCAGTTCTTC	CSAPGTGQSYAYNEQFF
TRBV29-1	NA	11	TRBJ2-7	many	TGCAGCGTTGCGACTAGCTACGAGCAGTACTTC	CSVATSYEQYF
TRBV25-1	NA	15	TRBJ1-6	NA	TGTGCCAGCAGTGCTCGGACAGCCTATAATTCACCCCTCCACTTT	CASSARTAYNSPLHF
TRBV6-6	NA	16	TRBJ2-1	medium-sized	TGTGCCAGCAGACCCGGGGGTAGTACGGGCTACAATGAGCAGTTCTTC	CASRPGGSTGYNEQFF
TRBV12-3/TRBV12-4	NA	14	TRBJ1-3	medium-sized	TGTGCCAGCAGTTTGTGGGGGTCTGGAAACACCATATATTTT	CASSLWGSGNTIYF
TRBV7-2	NA	16	TRBJ2-3	NA	TGTGCCAGCAGCTTAAACCCCGGGACGGCCACAGATACGCAGTATTTT	CASSLNPGTATDTQYF
TRBV20-1	NA	13	TRBJ1-6	many	TGCAGTGCTAGAGTGGGGTCGGATTCACCCCTCCACTTT	CSARVGSDSPLHF
TRBV12-3/TRBV12-4	TRBD2	14	TRBJ2-5	medium-sized	TGTGCCAGCAGTGAAGGCATGCGGGGGGAGACCCAGTACTTC	CASSEGMRGETQYF
TRBV7-3	TRBD1	16	TRBJ2-2	many	TGTGCCAGCAGCTTAACAGGACAGGGTCTGTCCGGGGAGCTGTTTTTT	CASSLTGQGLSGELFF
TRBV7-9	NA	12	TRBJ1-1	many	TGTGCCAGCAGCTATGTAAACACTGAAGCTTTCTTT	CASSYVNTEAFF
TRBV20-1	TRBD1	16	TRBJ1-5	few	TGCAGTGCAGAGGATAGGTCGCGACAGGGCCGTCTAACCCAGCATTTT	CSAEDRSRQGRLTQHF
TRBV5-1	TRBD1	15	TRBJ1-1	NA	TGCGCCAGCAGCTCTCAAAGCCGGGACAGGGGATTTGCTTTCTTT	CASSSQSRDRGFAFF
TRBV18	TRBD1	17	TRBJ2-1	NA	TGTGCCAGCTCACCGGTACAAAGACAGGGTACCGGCAATGAGCAGTTCTTC	CASSPVQRQGTGNEQFF
TRBV6-5	NA	15	TRBJ2-7	NA	TGTGCCAGCGGTAAGGGAGAGGGATTCTCCTACGAGCAGTACTTC	CASGKGEGFSYEQYF
TRBV15	NA	18	TRBJ1-2	NA	TGTGCCGCCAGCAGAGAAATGGGGCAGACTTTAGCTAACTATGGCTACACCTTC	CAASREMGQTLANYGYTF
TRBV29-1	TRBD2	14	TRBJ2-7	NA	TGCAGCGTTGAAGATTGGAAGCGGGAGAGCGAGCAGTACTTC	CSVEDWKRESEQYF
TRBV30	NA	14	TRBJ1-3	NA	TGTGCCTGGAGTACGGACAGAACTGGAAACACCATATATTTT	CAWSTDRTGNTIYF
TRBV4-2	TRBD2	17	TRBJ2-1	NA	TGTGCCAGCAGCCAAGAGTCGGGACTAGAACCCTACAATGAGCAGCTCTTC	CASSQESGLEPYNEQLF
TRBV24-1	NA	14	TRBJ2-1	medium-sized	TGTGCCACCAGTGATGTTCAGGGCGGCAATGAGCAGTTCTTC	CATSDVQGGNEQFF
TRBV18	NA	15	TRBJ1-5	medium-sized	TGTGCCAGCTCACCAGGTGGGGGAGCCAATCAGCCCCAGCATTTT	CASSPGGGANQPQHF
TRBV20-1	TRBD2	16	TRBJ2-1	few	TGCAGTGCTGTCCCCCTTAGCGGGAGTCTCTACAATGAGCAGTTCTTC	CSAVPLSGSLYNEQFF
TRBV20-1	NA	16	TRBJ1-5	medium-sized	TGCAGTGCTAGAGATCAAAGGGGACGGGGCAATCAGCCCCAGCATTTT	CSARDQRGRGNQPQHF
TRBV18	TRBD2	17	TRBJ2-4	NA	TGTGCCAGCTCACCTCGGGGGACTAGCCTGTCCAAAAACATTCAGTACTTC	CASSPRGTSLSKNIQYF
TRBV7-3	NA	17	TRBJ2-1	many	TGTGCCAGCAGCTCATCCGGACTGGGAAGCTCCTACAATGAGCAGTTCTTC	CASSSSGLGSSYNEQFF
TRBV20-1	TRBD2	16	TRBJ2-1	medium-sized	TGCAGTGCGCCGGTGCTGACTAGCGGGAGTTGGAATGAGCAGTTCTTC	CSAPVLTSGSWNEQFF
TRBV6-1	NA	14	TRBJ1-6	once	TGTGCCAGCAGTGAAGCCGGCAGGCATTCACCCCTACACTTT	CASSEAGRHSPLHF
TRBV7-3	NA	14	TRBJ2-3	NA	TGTGCCAGCAGCCCGTCGGGGGCGCCAGATACGCAGTATTTT	CASSPSGAPDTQYF
TRBV6-5	NA	17	TRBJ2-6	many	TGTGCCAGCAGTTACGAGGGCATGGGGTCTGGGGCCAACGTCCTGACTTTC	CASSYEGMGSGANVLTF
TRBV7-2	TRBD1	15	TRBJ2-1	NA	TGTGCCAGCAGCCCCGACAGGGGGGGCTACAATGAGCAGTTCTTC	CASSPDRGGYNEQFF
TRBV7-8	NA	13	TRBJ2-7	NA	TGTGCCAGCAGCTTATCGACGGATTACGAGCAGTACTTC	CASSLSTDYEQYF
TRBV30	NA	13	TRBJ1-1	many	TGTGCCTGGAGAAACACCTTGAACACTGAAGCTTTCTTT	CAWRNTLNTEAFF
TRBV6-2/TRBV6-3	TRBD2	16	TRBJ2-1	NA	TGTGCCAGCAGTTACCCTAGCGGGGGCCTGTACGATGAGCAGTTCTTC	CASSYPSGGLYDEQFF
TRBV5-1	NA	16	TRBJ1-2	NA	TGCGCCAGCAGCTTGGTGGGGGGGGGCAGGTACGATGGCTACACCTTC	CASSLVGGGRYDGYTF
TRBV3-1	NA	13	TRBJ2-1	medium-sized	TGTGCCAGCAGCCAAGCGGGAGTTAATGAGCAGTTCTTC	CASSQAGVNEQFF
TRBV7-2	TRBD2	20	TRBJ2-6	NA	TGTGCCAGCAGCTTAAAAGGGCCGGGACTAGGTGTCTCTGGGGCCAACGTCCTGACTTTC	CASSLKGPGLGVSGANVLTF
TRBV20-1	TRBD2	14	TRBJ2-7	medium-sized	TGCAGTGCTAGAGATCGGGGGAGGGCCTACGAGCAGTACTTC	CSARDRGRAYEQYF